What follows is one T cell receptor (beta chain) and its context. Everyone who took part was 18 to 89 years old, and they came from over 20 US areas. This entry is derived from a study of blood T cell repertoires in COVID-19. Trimming removed 7 bases at V and 12 bases at J, with 13 bases between. Germline assignment: CDR1 MNHEY and CDR2 SVGAGI. The CDR3 spans 12 residues. Clones were read by immunoSEQ multiplex PCR, and TCRdb kept only the in-frame ones, dropping some. The sample shows roughly 150,000 clones, approximately 80% of them seen only once. The TCR sequence derives from a woman aged 60 to 75 who had recovered from COVID-19. The sample comprised PBMCs or T cells enriched from blood (not recorded which). This rearrangement joins TRBV6-5 to TRBJ1-6, with D unclear. CDR3 sequence reads: CASTLIEGPLHF. DNA for the CDR3: TGTGCCAGCACCCTAATCGAGGGACCCCTCCACTTT.